A single sample gave rise to the 8 T cell receptor beta chains below, sequenced in a study of T-cell reconstitution after alpha-beta-depleted transplantation in children. Molecular barcoding with unique molecular identifiers was used for the TCRbeta library. TCRdb passed the PCR reads through MiXCR, listing each CDR3 protein once. This sample has around 71,000 distinct CDR3 sequences, with around 7.9% found just once. This specimen consisted of PBMCs from the stem cell graft donor, obtained from the stem cell graft. The receptors were gathered from a human donor who donated a stem cell graft to a child with acute lymphoblastic leukemia.

As regards this clonotype: Being one base from a much bigger clone, this may be a read error. This sequence joins TRBV20-1 and TRBJ1-2; weak D call: TRBD1 (5 bases). This CDR3 has 12 amino acids. The V end lost 5 bases, the J end lost 4 bases, and 11 bases lay between the germline ends. Germline CDR1 is DFQATT and CDR2 is SNEGSKA (reference sequence). The CDR3 reads CSALTVFYGYTF. CDR3 bases: TGCAGTGCTCTGACAGTGTTCTATGGCTACACCTTC.

A few counts support this clonotype. V gene TRBV29-1 combines with J gene TRBJ1-1; D may be TRBD1 (5 bases). Germline V gene lookup returns CDR1 SQVTM and CDR2 ANQGSEA. V was shortened by 7 bases and J by 5 bases, with 11 bases between the two germline ends. CDR3 length equals 11 residues. CDR3 in amino acids: CSGFGGTEAFF. In nucleotides, the CDR3 is TGCAGCGGATTCGGGGGGACTGAAGCTTTCTTT.

This clonotype showed up many times. This chain joins TRBV7-3 and TRBJ2-1; tentative D call: TRBD2 (6 bases). Germline-derived CDR1 and CDR2 are SGHTA and FQGTGA. This CDR3 contains 13 residues. The ends were cut back, 2 bases at V and 10 bases at J, with 12 bases in the middle. This CDR3 reads CASSLAAGGEQFF. DNA for the CDR3: TGTGCCAGCAGCTTAGCCGCTGGGGGGGAGCAGTTCTTC.

In its sample, this clonotype was seen many times. The genes are TRBV20-1 and TRBJ2-7; tentative D call: TRBD2 (6 bases). V was shortened by 2 bases and J by 2 bases, with 19 bases between the two germline ends. This CDR3 region has 16 residues. The V gene's germline CDR1 is DFQATT and CDR2 SNEGSKA (reference sequence). DNA of the CDR3: TGCAGTGCTAGACGGCCGATCGGGGGAGGTGCCTACGAGCAGTACTTC. Its protein is CSARRPIGGGAYEQYF.

This clonotype showed up just a few times. The gene calls are TRBV19 and TRBJ2-2; D gene ambiguous. Germline-derived CDR1 and CDR2 are LNHDA and SQIVND (reference sequence). Trimming took 2 bases from V and 5 from J, leaving 18 bases between them. This CDR3 is 17 amino acids long. CDR3 protein: CASSIIGASQETGELFF. Written as DNA, the CDR3 is TGTGCCAGTAGTATAATCGGTGCCAGCCAGGAGACCGGGGAGCTGTTTTTT. The full variable domain, in which reference TRBV19 and TRBJ2-2 provide the parts outside the CDR3, is DGGITQSPKYLFRKEGQNVTLSCEQNLNHDAMYWYRQDPGQGLRLIYYSQIVNDFQKGDIAEGYSVSREKKESFPLTVTSAQKNPTAFYLCASSIIGASQETGELFFGEGSRLTVL.

Ten or more counts support this clonotype. V and J are TRBV25-1 and TRBJ1-1; the D gene is possibly TRBD1 (6 bases). Trimming took 7 bases from V and 1 from J, leaving 10 bases between them. The CDR3 extends over 13 amino acids. The germline CDR1 and CDR2 sequences are MGHDK and SYGVNS. In DNA, the CDR3 is TGTGCCAGCACTTCGACAGGGAACACTGAAGCTTTCTTT. Encoded protein: CASTSTGNTEAFF.

This clonotype was observed at least ten times. The chain couples TRBV6-5 to TRBJ1-6; 10 positions agree with TRBD1. The germline V gene encodes CDR1 MNHEY and CDR2 SVGAGI. CDR3 length: 15 residues. After removal of 6 bases from V and 9 bases from J, the junction contained 8 bases not matched to a gene. The CDR3 here is CASRPGTGEVSPLHF. CDR3 DNA: TGTGCCAGCAGACCCGGGACAGGGGAGGTTTCACCCCTCCACTTT.

The chain carries TRBV6-2 or TRBV6-3 and TRBJ2-4; the D gene could be TRBD1 or TRBD2 (5 bases each). Germline values: CDR1 MNHEY, CDR2 SVGEGT. The V end was cut by 6 bases, the J end by 6 bases, with 21 bases between. The CDR3 is 16 residues long. CDR3 residues: CASRRMVRDEVNIQYF. CDR3 DNA: TGTGCCAGCAGGAGAATGGTGAGGGACGAGGTAAACATTCAGTACTTC.